The rows below give T cell receptor beta chains drawn from one sample of a study of blood T cell repertoires in COVID-19. TCRdb's table, derived via immunoSEQ multiplex PCR, lists solely in-frame clones and lacks some. The sample records 150,000 or so clones, approximately 78% being singletons. Specimen: peripheral blood. The receptor source for this set is a human donor in a cohort sampled during active COVID-19. Each CDR3 is given with its conserved first and last residue. D genes are given only for firm matches. The listing skips clone size in some rows; elsewhere it reads once, few, many or a size class.

v_call	clone_size	j_call	d_call	cdr3_nt	cdr3_aa
TRBV3-1/TRBV3-2	.	TRBJ1-3	TRBD1	TGTGCCAGCAGCCATATCGGACAGGGGGCACGGAATGGAAACACCATATTTTTT	CASSHIGQGARNGNTIFF
TRBV13	many	TRBJ2-5	TRBD1	TGTGCCAGCAGCCCCCGACAGGGTCGGGGAGAAGAGACCCAGTACTTC	CASSPRQGRGEETQYF
TRBV24-1	.	TRBJ1-2	.	TGTGCCACCCGGGACTCAAGTGGCTACACCTTC	CATRDSSGYTF
TRBV6-5	.	TRBJ2-2	.	TGTGCCAGCACCGACTGGTACACCGGGGAGCTGTTTTTT	CASTDWYTGELFF
TRBV6-5	.	TRBJ2-6	.	TGTGCCAGCAGTCGGACAAGCTCTGGGGCCAACGTCCTGACTTTC	CASSRTSSGANVLTF
TRBV9	.	TRBJ2-1	.	TGTGCCAGCAGCGTAGTATCAGGGGGGCCATTCAATGAGCAGTTCTTC	CASSVVSGGPFNEQFF
TRBV19	.	TRBJ2-5	TRBD2	TGTGCCAGTAGTATGAGAGCGGGAGGGCACCAAGAGACCCAGTACTTC	CASSMRAGGHQETQYF
TRBV6-6	.	TRBJ2-7	TRBD2	TGTGCCAGCAGGCTAGCGGGAAACAAGCAGTACTTC	CASRLAGNKQYF
TRBV19	.	TRBJ2-5	TRBD2	TGTGCCAGTAGTATAGGTTTGCGGGCTAGCGGCTTGGGGGACCAGTACTTC	CASSIGLRASGLGDQYF
TRBV19	.	TRBJ1-2	TRBD1	TGTGCCAGTAGTGGGGCGTGGGGACAGTATGGCTACACCTTC	CASSGAWGQYGYTF
TRBV7-9	.	TRBJ2-7	.	TGTGCCAGCAGCCCCCCAGAACCGAACTCCTACGAGCAGTACTTC	CASSPPEPNSYEQYF
TRBV5-4	.	TRBJ2-5	.	TGTGCCAGCAGCCTTGGGGGCAAGACCCAGTACTTC	CASSLGGKTQYF
TRBV29-1	.	TRBJ2-7	TRBD2	TGCAGCGTTGATCGGGAGGGGGGCTACGAGCAGTACTTC	CSVDREGGYEQYF
TRBV27	.	TRBJ2-1	TRBD1	TGTGCCAGCAGTTCTCGACAGGGGATGGATAATGAGCAGTTCTTC	CASSSRQGMDNEQFF
TRBV7-3	.	TRBJ2-3	TRBD2	TGTGCCAGCAGCTTAGGGCGGGGGTCGGACACAGATACGCAGTATTTT	CASSLGRGSDTDTQYF
TRBV2	once	TRBJ2-3	TRBD1	TGTGCCAGCAGTACGGACAGGTCTAGCACAGATACGCAGTATTTT	CASSTDRSSTDTQYF
TRBV7-2	.	TRBJ2-1	.	TGTGCCAGCAGCCCACAGGGCTATGAGCAGTTCTTC	CASSPQGYEQFF
TRBV28	.	TRBJ2-7	TRBD1	TGTGCCAGCAGTATCAGGCTCTACGGACAGGGGGCTCTTGAGCAGTACTTC	CASSIRLYGQGALEQYF
TRBV3-1/TRBV3-2	.	TRBJ1-1	TRBD1	TGTGCCAGCAACCTTGAGACAGGGGCGGACACTGAAGCTTTCTTT	CASNLETGADTEAFF
TRBV5-8	.	TRBJ2-3	TRBD2	TGTGCCAGCAGCTCTAGCGGGAGGATAACAGATACGCAGTATTTT	CASSSSGRITDTQYF
TRBV10-3	.	TRBJ2-7	.	TGTGCCATCAGTGAGTCGAGTTACCTCGAGCAGTACTTC	CAISESSYLEQYF
TRBV7-9	.	TRBJ2-1	TRBD2	TGTGCCAGCAGCTTAGACCTAGCGGGGGTTGACGTTGGGCAGTTCTTC	CASSLDLAGVDVGQFF
TRBV11-2	.	TRBJ1-6	.	TGTGCCAGCAGCCCCGGTCCATATAATTCACCCCTCCACTTT	CASSPGPYNSPLHF
TRBV29-1	.	TRBJ2-1	TRBD2	TGCAGCGCTTCTAGCGGGGGGTACAATGAGCAGTTCTTC	CSASSGGYNEQFF